The present entry profiles one T cell receptor (beta chain) with its context. Its specificity is unknown. The data stem from a study of regulatory dendritic cells for organ transplantation. Sorted subsets were CFSE-labeled and cultured roughly five days with allogeneic dendritic cells. There are 13 residues in the CDR3. The J segment lost 5 bases and the V segment lost 2 bases, leaving 1 base of the junction unmatched. Germline CDR1 MNHNS, CDR2 SASEGT. Generated by immunoSEQ multiplex PCR, the TCRdb table keeps only in-frame clones and is missing some. The sample holds over 10,000 clones, 60% to 80% seen once.

The TCR comes from a human donor in good health. Sequencing was carried out using naive CD4+ T cells from blood cultured with regulatory dendritic cells. Subset: CD45RA+ naive T cells. The chain combines TRBV6-1 with TRBJ1-1, with 8 bases aligning to TRBD1. CDR3 in DNA: TGTGCCAGCAGTGAAAGGACAGGGACTGAAGCTTTCTTT. This codes for CASSERTGTEAFF.